This entry concerns a single T cell receptor beta chain. This specimen comes from a study of CXCR3-negative and CXCR3-positive naive CD8 T cells. Carrying UMI labels, the TRB cDNA libraries were prepared through 5' RACE. TCRdb reprocessed the 5' RACE reads and reports one entry per CDR3 protein, with no DNA. Recorded for this sample: tens of thousands of distinct CDR3 sequences. There are 16 residues in the CDR3. This TCR was sampled from a human donor in good health. Some clones in this sample may be carry-over from other donors' samples. The sample comprised memory CD8+ T cells from blood. The V gene is TRBV12-3 or TRBV12-4, the J gene TRBJ2-7; TCRdb lists TRBD2, though no DNA is available to test this call. The CDR3 reads CASSSGTDSQTTRQYF.